This is a list of T cell receptor beta chains from one sample in a study of shared T cell receptors in the human thymus. Libraries were prepared by immunoSEQ multiplex PCR; TCRdb keeps only in-frame clonotypes and omits some of them. This sample carries under 850,000 clones, 88% of them seen once, and the ten largest clones take 0.0095% to 0.011%. This same sample was also part of a study on human thymus T cells.

The sequenced sample was thymocytes. All receptors come from a boy in the first two years of life with a congenital heart defect. CDR3s include the opening cysteine and the closing phenylalanine or tryptophan. The D gene is left open where the match is weak. Only some rows state a clone size, as once, few, many or a class for expanded clones.

>-|TRBD1|TRBV30|TRBJ1-1
CAWTTGTGGERRAEAFF
TGTGCCTGGACTACCGGGACAGGGGGCGAAAGGAGGGCTGAAGCTTTCTTT
>-|-|TRBV14|TRBJ2-3
CASSQVSRVAYF
TGTGCCAGCAGCCAAGTGAGCAGGGTGGCTTATTTT
>-|-|TRBV28|TRBJ2-2
CASSFERDTGELFF
TGTGCCAGCAGTTTCGAGAGGGATACCGGGGAGCTGTTTTTT
>once|TRBD1|TRBV6-1|TRBJ2-1
CASSEPDRGSNEQFF
TGTGCCAGCAGTGAACCGGACAGGGGGTCCAATGAGCAGTTCTTC
>-|-|TRBV6-5|TRBJ2-1
CASSRADEQFF
TGTGCCAGCAGCAGAGCGGATGAGCAGTTCTTC
>-|TRBD1|TRBV12-5|TRBJ2-5
CASASGGQETQYF
TGTGCTAGTGCCTCAGGGGGCCAGGAGACCCAGTACTTC
>-|TRBD1|TRBV7-9|TRBJ2-5
CASSLGGQHQETQYF
TGTGCCAGCAGCTTAGGGGGACAGCACCAAGAGACCCAGTACTTC
>-|TRBD2|TRBV7-2|TRBJ2-2
CASSSRTAMTSHAGELFF
TGTGCCAGCAGCTCCCGAACCGCTATGACTAGCCATGCCGGGGAGCTGTTTTTT
>once|TRBD1|TRBV6-1|TRBJ1-2
CASSEWGQDPNYGYTF
TGTGCCAGCAGTGAATGGGGACAGGACCCGAACTATGGCTACACCTTC
>-|-|TRBV7-2|TRBJ1-1
CASSNTNTEAFF
TGTGCCAGCAGCAACACAAACACTGAAGCTTTCTTT
>once|-|TRBV5-1|TRBJ1-3
CASSNHSSGNTIYF
TGCGCCAGCAGCAACCATAGTTCTGGAAACACCATATATTTT
>-|-|TRBV5-8|TRBJ1-2
CASSFPGIANYGYTF
TGTGCCAGCAGCTTTCCGGGGATAGCTAACTATGGCTACACCTTC
>few|TRBD2|TRBV19|TRBJ2-7
CASSISGREGRPKPFYEQYF
TGTGCCAGTAGTATATCGGGTCGGGAGGGCCGGCCTAAACCTTTCTACGAGCAGTACTTC
>-|TRBD2|TRBV10-1|TRBJ2-7
CASRPGLGDGEQYF
TGCGCCAGCCGACCGGGACTAGGGGATGGCGAGCAGTACTTC
>-|-|TRBV6-6|TRBJ1-5
CASLGPGNQPQHF
TGTGCCAGCCTAGGCCCGGGCAATCAGCCCCAGCATTTT
>-|-|TRBV7-2|TRBJ2-3
CASSLTLAPSTDTQYF
TGTGCCAGCAGCCTAACCCTAGCGCCGAGCACAGATACGCAGTATTTT
>once|-|TRBV7-3|TRBJ2-7
CASSLRRGYEQYF
TGTGCCAGCAGCTTAAGGAGGGGCTACGAGCAGTACTTC
>-|TRBD2|TRBV4-2|TRBJ2-1
CASSPRAGGVDNEQFF
TGTGCCAGCAGCCCCAGGGCGGGAGGAGTGGACAATGAGCAGTTCTTC
>-|-|TRBV29-1|TRBJ1-1
CSARQVPTEAFF
TGCAGCGCCCGACAGGTACCCACTGAAGCTTTCTTT
>-|TRBD2|TRBV11-3|TRBJ2-5
CASSLNRREGETQYF
TGTGCCAGCAGCTTGAATCGAAGGGAGGGGGAGACCCAGTACTTC
>-|TRBD2|TRBV4-3|TRBJ2-5
CASSPRLAAMPQYF
TGCGCCAGCAGCCCGAGACTAGCGGCTATGCCCCAGTACTTC
>-|TRBD2|TRBV5-4|TRBJ2-1
CASSWGTGGGSYNEQFF
TGTGCCAGCAGCTGGGGAACGGGAGGGGGTTCCTACAATGAGCAGTTCTTC
>-|-|TRBV27|TRBJ2-5
CASSPRTGGDVGSGRAGETQYF
TGTGCCAGCAGTCCTAGGACAGGGGGCGATGTGGGTAGCGGGAGGGCCGGAGAGACCCAGTACTTC
>-|-|TRBV19|TRBJ2-7
CASSIDGDFEQYF
TGTGCCAGTAGTATAGACGGGGATTTCGAGCAGTACTTC
>-|-|TRBV30|TRBJ2-7
CAWSGRGTDYEQYF
TGTGCCTGGAGTGGCCGCGGGACTGACTACGAGCAGTACTTC
>-|-|TRBV18|TRBJ1-2
CASSPGQGGGYTF
TGTGCCAGCTCACCAGGCCAGGGCGGTGGCTACACCTTC
>-|-|TRBV19|TRBJ2-3
CASSIRQGRSSTDTQYF
TGTGCCAGTAGTATCCGGCAGGGCCGGTCTAGCACAGATACGCAGTATTTT
>-|TRBD2|TRBV7-2|TRBJ2-7
CASSGGTSGRASF
TGTGCCAGCAGCGGCGGGACTAGCGGGAGGGCTAGCTTC
>-|TRBD2|TRBV29-1|TRBJ2-1
CSVEGLAGLNEQFF
TGCAGCGTTGAAGGCCTAGCGGGACTCAATGAGCAGTTCTTC
>-|TRBD2|TRBV28|TRBJ2-1
CASSLSRLAANEQFF
TGTGCCAGCAGTTTATCCCGACTAGCGGCTAATGAGCAGTTCTTC
>-|-|TRBV5-1|TRBJ1-1
CASSSPLPDKPFQNTEAFF
TGCGCCAGCAGCTCCCCACTCCCGGACAAACCTTTTCAGAACACTGAAGCTTTCTTT
>-|TRBD2|TRBV6-5|TRBJ2-1
CASSRTSGYNEQFF
TGTGCCAGCAGCCGGACTAGCGGATACAATGAGCAGTTCTTC
>-|TRBD1|TRBV7-9|TRBJ2-7
CASSPRQGAYEQYF
TGTGCCAGCAGCCCAAGACAGGGGGCATACGAGCAGTACTTC
>-|TRBD2|TRBV9|TRBJ2-3
CASSVEGLAGTPWPDTQYF
TGTGCCAGCAGCGTAGAAGGACTAGCGGGGACCCCGTGGCCAGATACGCAGTATTTT
>-|TRBD2|TRBV7-6|TRBJ2-7
CASSSLGEGDEQYF
TGTGCCAGCAGCTCGCTAGGGGAGGGTGACGAGCAGTACTTC
>-|-|TRBV4-3|TRBJ2-2
CASSQELLANTGELFF
TGCGCCAGCAGCCAAGAATTGCTAGCTAACACCGGGGAGCTGTTTTTT
>once|TRBD1|TRBV6-5|TRBJ2-2
CASRQGAPGELFF
TGTGCCAGCAGACAGGGGGCCCCCGGGGAGCTGTTTTTT
>-|TRBD2|TRBV18|TRBJ2-7
CASSSGLAGSYEQYF
TGTGCCAGCTCATCGGGACTAGCGGGGTCCTACGAGCAGTACTTC
>-|TRBD1|TRBV6-5|TRBJ1-1
CASSYSGTGSTEAFF
TGTGCCAGCAGTTACTCCGGGACAGGGAGCACTGAAGCTTTCTTT
>-|-|TRBV27|TRBJ2-7
CASSFKCSAACYEQYF
TGTGCCAGCAGTTTTAAGTGTAGTGCGGCGTGCTACGAGCAGTACTTC
>-|TRBD2|TRBV5-4|TRBJ2-1
CASSLLAGRAYNEQFF
TGTGCCAGCAGCCTGTTAGCGGGAAGAGCCTACAATGAGCAGTTCTTC
>-|TRBD1|TRBV29-1|TRBJ2-3
CSATQGESADTQYF
TGCAGCGCGACACAGGGGGAGAGTGCAGATACGCAGTATTTT
>-|-|TRBV19|TRBJ1-2
CASSIGGGYTF
TGTGCCAGTAGTATCGGGGGAGGCTACACCTTC
>-|-|TRBV30|TRBJ1-5
CAWGVLNQPQHF
TGTGCCTGGGGAGTTCTCAATCAGCCCCAGCATTTT
>-|-|TRBV9|TRBJ1-2
CASSVVRGGHHNVPYGYTF
TGTGCCAGCAGCGTAGTAAGGGGGGGACATCATAACGTACCTTATGGCTACACCTTC
>few|TRBD1|TRBV11-2|TRBJ2-7
CASSLGGGQVGYEQYF
TGTGCCAGCAGCTTAGGAGGGGGACAGGTTGGGTACGAGCAGTACTTC
>-|TRBD1|TRBV15|TRBJ2-7
CATSRGRQGSLSYEQYF
TGTGCCACCAGCAGAGGCAGACAGGGCTCCTTAAGCTACGAGCAGTACTTC
>-|TRBD1|TRBV30|TRBJ2-7
CAWSNTGTGDHEQYF
TGTGCCTGGAGTAACACCGGGACAGGGGACCACGAGCAGTACTTC
>-|-|TRBV5-6|TRBJ2-7
CASSSPPRYEQYF
TGTGCCAGCAGCTCCCCCCCGAGGTACGAGCAGTACTTC
>-|-|TRBV9|TRBJ1-2
CASSVAVGRVDDYGYTF
TGTGCCAGCAGCGTAGCTGTTGGCAGGGTGGATGACTATGGCTACACCTTC
>-|-|TRBV4-3|TRBJ2-1
CASSQKPNGGNINNEQFF
TGCGCCAGCAGCCAGAAACCAAATGGCGGGAACATCAACAATGAGCAGTTCTTC
>-|-|TRBV30|TRBJ1-1
CAWSGANTEAFF
TGTGCCTGGAGTGGGGCGAACACTGAAGCTTTCTTT
>-|TRBD1|TRBV14|TRBJ2-7
CASSQAEKSGTDFSISYEQYF
TGTGCCAGCAGCCAAGCTGAAAAATCCGGGACAGACTTTTCCATTTCCTACGAGCAGTACTTC
>-|-|TRBV28|TRBJ2-1
CASSFGRTTGLSHEQFF
TGTGCCAGCAGTTTTGGGCGGACCACTGGACTAAGCCATGAGCAGTTCTTC